The present TCR beta chain was sequenced within a study of shared clonotypes between healthy human individuals. Every immunoSEQ plate was one replicate of a subset's evenly spread DNA. Clones were sequenced by immunoSEQ multiplex PCR, and TCRdb holds only the in-frame ones, with some missing. This sample has over a million clones, with 95% to 99% found just once. Remarks on this clone: Its antigen remains unknown.

General study results and limits: Clonotype sharing among the donors was expected to vary with sequencing depth.

Trimming removed 4 bases from V and 3 bases from J; junction bases left unmatched: 3. Germline-derived CDR1 and CDR2 are KGHSH and LQKENI. This CDR3 region has 14 residues. The sequencing sample was made of naive CD4+ T cells sorted from blood. Indicated subset: CD45RA+ positively selected. V is TRBV18 and J is TRBJ1-3, with 7 bases that match TRBD1. The source is a young man in good health. The CDR3 loop is CASSRQGFGNTIYF. The CDR3 nucleotides are TGTGCCAGCTCACGACAGGGCTTTGGAAACACCATATATTTT. The full variable domain, its missing parts supplied by reference TRBV18 and TRBJ1-3, is NAGVMQNPRHLVRRRGQEARLRCSPMKGHSHVYWYRQLPEEGLKFMVYLQKENIIDESGMPKERFSAEFPKEGPSILRIQQVVRGDSAAYFCASSRQGFGNTIYFGEGSWLTVV.